This TCR beta chain was profiled in a study of T-cell reconstitution after alpha-beta-depleted transplantation in children. This CDR3 spans 15 amino acids. Germline values: CDR1 SGHRS, CDR2 YFSETQ. V lost 5 bases and J 1 base, leaving 12 bases between the germline ends. A TCRbeta library incorporating unique molecular identifiers was prepared. MiXCR, run by TCRdb on the PCR reads, gives a single entry per CDR3 protein. The sample consists of around 380,000 distinct CDR3 sequences, approximately 11% of them appearing once. This clonotype turned up a few times. This TCR came from a human donor who donated a stem cell graft to a child with acute myeloid leukemia. The sample was PBMCs from the stem cell graft donor, taken from the stem cell graft. The chain employs TRBV5-1 and TRBJ2-2; unclear D gene. The CDR3 region is CASSTQAMNTGELFF. CDR3 DNA: TGCGCCAGCAGTACCCAGGCCATGAACACCGGGGAGCTGTTTTTT. The full variable domain, completed using reference TRBV5-1 and TRBJ2-2, is KAGVTQTPRYLIKTRGQQVTLSCSPISGHRSVSWYQQTPGQGLQFLFEYFSETQRNKGNFPGRFSGRQFSNSRSEMNVSTLELGDSALYLCASSTQAMNTGELFFGEGSRLTVL.